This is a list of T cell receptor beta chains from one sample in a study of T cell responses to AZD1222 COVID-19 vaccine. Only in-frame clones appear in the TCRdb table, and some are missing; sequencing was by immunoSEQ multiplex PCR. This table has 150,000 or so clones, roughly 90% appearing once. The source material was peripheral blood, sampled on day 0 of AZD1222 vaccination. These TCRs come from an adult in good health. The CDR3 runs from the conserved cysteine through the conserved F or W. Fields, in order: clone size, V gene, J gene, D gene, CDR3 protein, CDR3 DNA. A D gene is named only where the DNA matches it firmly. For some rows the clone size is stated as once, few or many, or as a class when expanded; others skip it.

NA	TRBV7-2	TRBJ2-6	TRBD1	CASSKQGGSSGANVLTF	TGTGCCAGCAGCAAACAGGGGGGAAGCTCTGGGGCCAACGTCCTGACTTTC
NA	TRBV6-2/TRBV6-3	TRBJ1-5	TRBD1	CASSNRGAQPQHF	TGTGCCAGCAGCAACAGGGGAGCTCAGCCCCAGCATTTT
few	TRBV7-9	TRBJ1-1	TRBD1	CASSLQGALNTEAFF	TGTGCCAGCAGTCTTCAGGGGGCCCTAAACACTGAAGCTTTCTTT
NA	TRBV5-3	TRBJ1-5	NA	CARRPPWGGHKEPQHF	TGTGCCAGAAGGCCCCCGTGGGGGGGCCACAAGGAGCCCCAGCATTTT
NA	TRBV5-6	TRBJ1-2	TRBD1	CASSLPDRGQYGYTF	TGTGCCAGCAGCTTGCCCGACAGGGGACAGTATGGCTACACCTTC
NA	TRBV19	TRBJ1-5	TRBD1	CATNRGAQPQHF	TGTGCCACAAACAGGGGAGCTCAGCCCCAGCATTTT
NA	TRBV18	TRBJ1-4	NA	CASSPQGDREKLFF	TGTGCCAGCTCACCACAGGGGGATCGGGAAAAACTGTTTTTT
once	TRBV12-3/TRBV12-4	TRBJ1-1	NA	CASRKVENTEAFF	TGTGCCAGCAGAAAAGTGGAGAACACTGAAGCTTTCTTT
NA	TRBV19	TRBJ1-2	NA	CASSDTGDYGYTF	TGTGCCAGTAGCGATACTGGTGATTATGGCTACACCTTC
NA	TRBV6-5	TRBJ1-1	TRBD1	CASKRRGSGAFF	TGTGCCAGCAAACGCAGGGGGTCAGGGGCTTTCTTT
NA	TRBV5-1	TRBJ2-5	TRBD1	CASSSPGQGRETQYF	TGCGCCAGCAGCTCCCCCGGACAGGGCAGAGAGACCCAGTACTTC
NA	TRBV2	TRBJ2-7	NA	CASLGAGEQYF	TGTGCCAGCTTGGGGGCGGGGGAGCAGTACTTC
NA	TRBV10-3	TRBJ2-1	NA	CAISEQGYNEQFF	TGTGCCATCAGTGAGCAGGGGTACAATGAGCAGTTCTTC
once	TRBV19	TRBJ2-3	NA	CASSIRGLDTQYF	TGTGCCAGTAGTATTCGGGGCCTGGATACGCAGTATTTT
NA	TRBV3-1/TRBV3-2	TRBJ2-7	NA	CASSQDGWNPSREQYF	TGTGCCAGCAGCCAAGATGGGTGGAACCCATCGAGGGAGCAGTACTTC
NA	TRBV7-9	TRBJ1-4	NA	CASTPMGGEGEKLFF	TGTGCCAGCACCCCGATGGGGGGTGAGGGCGAAAAACTGTTTTTT
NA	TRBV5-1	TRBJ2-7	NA	CASTTEISYEQYF	TGCGCCAGCACGACAGAGATCTCCTACGAGCAGTACTTC
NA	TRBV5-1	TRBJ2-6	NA	CASSSDSSGANVLTF	TGCGCCAGCAGCTCAGACAGCTCTGGGGCCAACGTCCTGACTTTC
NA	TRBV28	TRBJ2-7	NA	CASSSAGYEQYF	TGTGCCAGCAGTTCGGCGGGCTACGAGCAGTACTTC
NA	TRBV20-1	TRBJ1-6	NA	CSAHGGAALHF	TGCAGTGCACACGGAGGTGCGGCCCTCCACTTT
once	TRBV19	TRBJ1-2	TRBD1	CASIPWSGQTHYGYTF	TGTGCCAGTATCCCCTGGTCGGGACAGACACACTATGGCTACACCTTC
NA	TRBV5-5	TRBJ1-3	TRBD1	CASSIGQGSGNTIYF	TGTGCCAGCAGCATAGGACAGGGGTCTGGAAACACCATATATTTT
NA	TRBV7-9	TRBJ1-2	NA	CASSRGSLYGYTF	TGTGCCAGCAGCAGGGGGTCCCTCTATGGCTACACCTTC
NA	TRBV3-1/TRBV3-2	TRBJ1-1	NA	CASSQAGGVGAEAFF	TGTGCCAGCAGCCAAGCCGGCGGGGTAGGGGCTGAAGCTTTCTTT
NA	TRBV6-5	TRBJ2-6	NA	CASSSPGLSGANVLTF	TGTGCCAGCAGTTCTCCAGGGCTGTCTGGGGCCAACGTCCTGACTTTC
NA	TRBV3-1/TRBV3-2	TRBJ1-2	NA	CASSPWPTPGGYGYTF	TGTGCCAGCAGCCCCTGGCCGACGCCGGGTGGCTATGGCTACACCTTC
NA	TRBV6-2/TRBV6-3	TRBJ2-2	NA	CASSPSRAPGTGELFF	TGTGCCAGCAGTCCCTCCAGGGCCCCCGGCACCGGGGAGCTGTTTTTT
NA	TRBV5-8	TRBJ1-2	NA	CASSLKVGGYTF	TGTGCCAGCAGCTTGAAGGTCGGTGGCTACACCTTC
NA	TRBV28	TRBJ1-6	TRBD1	CATGQANYNSPLHF	TGTGCGACGGGACAGGCGAACTATAATTCACCCCTCCACTTT
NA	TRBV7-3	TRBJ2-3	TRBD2	CASSQTGTSGRRADTQYF	TGTGCCAGCAGCCAAACCGGGACTAGCGGGAGAAGGGCAGATACGCAGTATTTT
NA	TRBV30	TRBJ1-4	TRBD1	CAWSGGQGYYNEKLFF	TGTGCCTGGAGTGGGGGACAGGGTTATTATAATGAAAAACTGTTTTTT
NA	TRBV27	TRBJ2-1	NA	CASSSRRGSLYNEQFF	TGTGCCAGCAGTTCCCGACGGGGAAGTCTCTACAATGAGCAGTTCTTC
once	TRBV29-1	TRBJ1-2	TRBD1	CSARRDRVDGYTF	TGCAGCGCCCGCCGGGACAGGGTGGATGGCTACACCTTC
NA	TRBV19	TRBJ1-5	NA	CASTEGREFVNQPQHF	TGTGCCAGTACTGAAGGGAGGGAATTTGTCAATCAGCCCCAGCATTTT
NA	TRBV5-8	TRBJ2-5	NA	CASSLRETQYF	TGTGCCAGCAGCTTGAGAGAGACCCAGTACTTC
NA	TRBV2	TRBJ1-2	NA	CASKADNYGYTF	TGTGCCAGCAAGGCGGATAACTATGGCTACACCTTC
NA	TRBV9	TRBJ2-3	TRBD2	CASSVGTSGITDTQYF	TGTGCCAGCAGCGTAGGGACTAGCGGGATCACAGATACGCAGTATTTT
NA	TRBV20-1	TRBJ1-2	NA	CSASGEGWDNYGYTF	TGCAGTGCTAGTGGGGAGGGATGGGATAACTATGGCTACACCTTC
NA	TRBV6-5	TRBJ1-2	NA	CASRTGFSNYGYTF	TGTGCCAGTAGAACAGGCTTCTCTAACTATGGCTACACCTTC
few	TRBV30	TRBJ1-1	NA	CAWSGEPMNTEAFF	TGTGCCTGGAGTGGCGAACCGATGAACACTGAAGCTTTCTTT
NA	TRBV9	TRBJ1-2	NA	CASSVGVGGGNYGYTF	TGTGCCAGCAGCGTAGGGGTGGGGGGAGGTAACTATGGCTACACCTTC
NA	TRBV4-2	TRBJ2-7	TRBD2	CASSQDIGSGSYEQYF	TGTGCCAGCAGCCAAGATATAGGTAGCGGGAGCTACGAGCAGTACTTC
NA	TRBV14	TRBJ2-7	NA	CASSQGGPSYEQYF	TGTGCCAGCAGCCAAGGCGGCCCCTCCTACGAGCAGTACTTC
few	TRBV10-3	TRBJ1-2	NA	CAISNTLNYGYTF	TGTGCCATCAGTAACACGCTTAACTATGGCTACACCTTC
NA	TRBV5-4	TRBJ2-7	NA	CASMDPSEGHYEQYF	TGTGCCAGCATGGACCCCTCGGAGGGGCACTACGAGCAGTACTTC
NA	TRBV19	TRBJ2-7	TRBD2	CALPGPSSTSGGSPLSYEQYF	TGTGCCCTCCCGGGCCCATCCTCGACTAGCGGGGGTTCCCCCTTGTCCTACGAGCAGTACTTC